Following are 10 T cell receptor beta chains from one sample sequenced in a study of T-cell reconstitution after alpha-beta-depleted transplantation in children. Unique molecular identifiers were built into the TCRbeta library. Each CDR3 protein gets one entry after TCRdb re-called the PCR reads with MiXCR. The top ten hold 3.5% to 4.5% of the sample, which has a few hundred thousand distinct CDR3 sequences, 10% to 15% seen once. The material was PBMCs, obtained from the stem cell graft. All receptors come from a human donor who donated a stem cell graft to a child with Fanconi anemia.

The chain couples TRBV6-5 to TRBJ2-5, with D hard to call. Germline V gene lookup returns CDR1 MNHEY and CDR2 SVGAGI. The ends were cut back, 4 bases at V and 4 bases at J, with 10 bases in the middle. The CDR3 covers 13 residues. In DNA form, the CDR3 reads TGTGCCAGCAGTTTTAGTCCGGCAGAGACCCAGTACTTC. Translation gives CASSFSPAETQYF.

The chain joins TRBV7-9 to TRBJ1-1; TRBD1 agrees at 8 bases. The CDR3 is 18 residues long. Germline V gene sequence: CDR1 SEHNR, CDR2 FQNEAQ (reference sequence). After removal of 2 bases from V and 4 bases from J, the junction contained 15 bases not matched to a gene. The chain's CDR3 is CASSLNRGYEQESTEAFF. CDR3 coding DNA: TGTGCCAGCAGCTTAAACAGGGGGTACGAGCAGGAAAGCACTGAAGCTTTCTTT.

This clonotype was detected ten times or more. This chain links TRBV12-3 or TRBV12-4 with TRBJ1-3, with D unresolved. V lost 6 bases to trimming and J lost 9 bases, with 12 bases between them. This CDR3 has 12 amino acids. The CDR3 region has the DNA TGTGCCAGCAGCCCTTCGGCGAGCACCATATATTTT. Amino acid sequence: CASSPSASTIYF.

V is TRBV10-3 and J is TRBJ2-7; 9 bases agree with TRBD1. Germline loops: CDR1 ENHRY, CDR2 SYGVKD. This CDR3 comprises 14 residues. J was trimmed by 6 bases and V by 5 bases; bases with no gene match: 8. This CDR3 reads CAISRPGQGSEQYF. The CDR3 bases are TGTGCCATCAGTCGCCCGGGACAGGGCAGCGAGCAGTACTTC.

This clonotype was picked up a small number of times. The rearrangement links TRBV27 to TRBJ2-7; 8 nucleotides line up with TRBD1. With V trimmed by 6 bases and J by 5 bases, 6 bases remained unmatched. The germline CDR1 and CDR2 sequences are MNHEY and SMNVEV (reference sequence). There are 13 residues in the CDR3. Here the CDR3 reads CASRRTGYDEQYF. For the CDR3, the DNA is TGTGCCAGCAGGAGGACAGGGTACGACGAGCAGTACTTC.

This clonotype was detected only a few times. The CDR3 DNA sequence: TGTGCCAGCTCACCAACTAGCGGGTCTGACAATGAGCAGTTCTTC. It translates to CASSPTSGSDNEQFF. The chain links TRBV18 to TRBJ2-1, with 9 nucleotides matching TRBD2. This CDR3 is built from 15 residues. V was pared by 2 bases and J by 5 bases, with 4 bases of the junction left unmatched. Germline V gene lookup returns CDR1 KGHSH and CDR2 LQKENI.

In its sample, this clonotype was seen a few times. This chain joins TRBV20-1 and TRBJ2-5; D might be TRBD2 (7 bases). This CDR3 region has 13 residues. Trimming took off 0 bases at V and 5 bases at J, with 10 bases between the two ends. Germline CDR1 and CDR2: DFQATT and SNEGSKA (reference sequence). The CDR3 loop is CSARDRGGETQYF. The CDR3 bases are TGCAGTGCTAGAGATAGGGGGGGGGAGACCCAGTACTTC.

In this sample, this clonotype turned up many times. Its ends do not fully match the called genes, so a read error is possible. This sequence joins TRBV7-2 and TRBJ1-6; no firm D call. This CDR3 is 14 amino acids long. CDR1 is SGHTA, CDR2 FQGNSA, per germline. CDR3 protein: CASSAPGYHSPLHF. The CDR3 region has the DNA TGTGCCAGCAGCGCGCCGGGCTATCATTCACCCCTCCACTTT.

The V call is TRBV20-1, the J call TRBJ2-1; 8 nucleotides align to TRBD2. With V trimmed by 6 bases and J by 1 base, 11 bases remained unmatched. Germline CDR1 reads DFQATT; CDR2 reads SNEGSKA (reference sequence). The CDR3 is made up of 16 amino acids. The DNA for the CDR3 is TGCAGTGCCCCCGGGCGAGCGGGGGCATCCTACAATGAGCAGTTCTTC. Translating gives CSAPGRAGASYNEQFF.

The CDR3 nucleotides are TGCAGTGCTCCCCGAAGTGAGGCAGGGGTGGCAGGTGAGCAGTTCTTC. Amino acid sequence: CSAPRSEAGVAGEQFF. The chain uses TRBV20-1 and TRBJ2-1, with D maybe TRBD1 (6 bases). Deletions cut 5 bases from V and 9 bases from J, with 26 bases between. The CDR3 covers 16 residues. The germline CDR1 and CDR2 sequences are DFQATT and SNEGSKA (reference sequence).